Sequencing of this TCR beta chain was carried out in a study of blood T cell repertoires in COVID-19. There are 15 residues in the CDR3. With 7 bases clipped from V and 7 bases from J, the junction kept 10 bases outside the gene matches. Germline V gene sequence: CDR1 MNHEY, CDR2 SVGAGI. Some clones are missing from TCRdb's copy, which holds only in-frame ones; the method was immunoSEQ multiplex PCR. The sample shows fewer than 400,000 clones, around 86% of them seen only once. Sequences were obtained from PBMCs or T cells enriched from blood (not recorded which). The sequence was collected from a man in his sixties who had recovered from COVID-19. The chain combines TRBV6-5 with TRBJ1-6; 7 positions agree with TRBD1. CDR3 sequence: CASTRDSMGNSPLHF. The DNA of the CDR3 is TGTGCCAGCACTCGGGACAGTATGGGCAATTCACCCCTCCACTTT.